This T cell receptor beta chain appears in the sequencing data of a study of human T cells and chemical hapten exposure. Study context: Sensitization was performed using 2% DPC on an approximately 2 cm by approximately 2 cm upper inner arm skin site.

There are 16 residues in the CDR3. Trimming shortened V by 3 bases and J by 2 bases, and 15 bases separated the two germline ends. Germline CDR1 is MNHNS and CDR2 is SASEGT. TCRdb redid the calling of the RACE reads with MiXCR, one entry per CDR3 protein. This sample has more than 100,000 distinct CDR3 sequences, with 12% to 15% found just once. Described time point: patch test 1, 2 weeks after DPC sensitization. As for treatment: therapeutic diphenylcyclopropenone sensitization with weekly scalp DPC. On this clonotype: Antigen unknown.

The study, taken as a whole, reports: With regard to DPC sensitization, TCRs above 1 in 1000 frequency did not change.

The chain combines TRBV6-1 with TRBJ2-3, with no clear D. This TCR was recovered from a man aged 18 to 35 with alopecia areata. Some clones in this sample may be carry-over from other donors' samples. Source: whole blood, taken in connection with sensitization to the hapten diphenylcyclopropenone (DPC). CDR3 in DNA: TGTGCCAGCAGTGATGCGGTCCCTGCTAACACAGATACGCAGTATTTT. This codes for CASSDAVPANTDTQYF.